The clone carrying this T cell receptor beta chain was recorded only once. Antigen unknown. The sample comes from a study of CD8+ T cells in alopecia areata. Study results and limitations: One nonresponder makes the tie between baseline CD8+ expansion and response uncertain. Scalp and blood retained many expanded lesional clones during tofacitinib. Scalp clonality and expanded CD8+ clones among the top 100 fell significantly with tofacitinib.

Trimming took off 2 bases at V and 7 bases at J, with 15 bases between the two ends. The germline V gene encodes CDR1 ENHRY and CDR2 SYGVKD. The CDR3 covers 14 residues. RNA was isolated and reverse transcribed to cDNA, the sequencing template. Using immunoSEQ multiplex PCR, the repertoire was profiled, and TCRdb retains in-frame clones only, with some absent. The sample carries some 190,000 clones, 51% recorded once. Indicated treatment: oral pan-JAK inhibitor, 5-10 mg twice daily. Peripheral blood and lesional scalp punch biopsies came from alopecia areata patients. The chain uses TRBV10-3 and TRBJ2-7; D is unclear. This specimen consisted of CD8+ T cells sorted from blood, obtained at approximately week 51, from a patient treated with tofacitinib. The clonotype comes from a human donor with alopecia areata. CDR3 amino acids: CAISEGVSGEEQYF. DNA for the CDR3: TGTGCCATCAGTGAGGGGGTGTCTGGGGAAGAGCAGTACTTC.